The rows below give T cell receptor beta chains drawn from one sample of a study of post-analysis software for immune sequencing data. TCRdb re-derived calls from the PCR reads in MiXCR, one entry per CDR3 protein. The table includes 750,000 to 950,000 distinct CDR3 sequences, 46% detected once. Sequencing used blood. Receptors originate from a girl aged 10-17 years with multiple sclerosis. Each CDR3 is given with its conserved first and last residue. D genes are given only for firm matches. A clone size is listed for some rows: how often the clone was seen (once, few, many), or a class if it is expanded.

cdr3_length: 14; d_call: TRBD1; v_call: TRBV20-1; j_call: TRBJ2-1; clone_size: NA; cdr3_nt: TGCAGTGCTACGGACAGGGGAATATACAATGAGCAGTTCTTC; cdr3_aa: CSATDRGIYNEQFF
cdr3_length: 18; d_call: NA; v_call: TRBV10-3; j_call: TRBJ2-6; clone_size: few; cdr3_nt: TGTGCCATCAGTGAGACAGGACCCAAAACCTCTGGGGCCAACGTCCTGACTTTC; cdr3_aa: CAISETGPKTSGANVLTF
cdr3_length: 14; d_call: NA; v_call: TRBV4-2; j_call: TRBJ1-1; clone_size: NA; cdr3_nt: TGTGCCAGCAGCCTAACAGGGACGAACTCTGAAGCTTTCTTT; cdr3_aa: CASSLTGTNSEAFF
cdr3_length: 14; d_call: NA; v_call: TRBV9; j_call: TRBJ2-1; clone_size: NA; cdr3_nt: TGTGCCAGCAGCCCCCAGCAGGAGCCAGAGACCCAGTTCTTC; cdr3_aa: CASSPQQEPETQFF
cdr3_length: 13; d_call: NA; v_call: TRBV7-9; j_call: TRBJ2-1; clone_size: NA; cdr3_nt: TGTGCCGCCCGGCCTGAGCTTAGCAATGAGCAGTTCTTC; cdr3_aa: CAARPELSNEQFF
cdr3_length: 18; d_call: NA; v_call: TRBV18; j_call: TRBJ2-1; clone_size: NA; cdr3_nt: TGTGCCAGCTCACCACGTCTTGCCGGGACACTCTCCTACAATGAGCAGTTCTTC; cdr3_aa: CASSPRLAGTLSYNEQFF
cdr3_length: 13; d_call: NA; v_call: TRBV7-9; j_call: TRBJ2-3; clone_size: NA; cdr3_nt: TGTGCCAGCAGCTTAAGTTGGGCAGATACGCAGTATTTT; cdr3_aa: CASSLSWADTQYF
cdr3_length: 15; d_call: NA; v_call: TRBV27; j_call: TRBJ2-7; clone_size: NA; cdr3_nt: TGTGCCAGCAGTTGGTCTGCGGGGTTCTCCTACGAGCAGTACTTC; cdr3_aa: CASSWSAGFSYEQYF
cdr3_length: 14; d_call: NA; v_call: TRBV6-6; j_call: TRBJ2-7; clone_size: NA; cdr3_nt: TGTGCCAGCAGTCCCCCCTCGGGCTCCTACGAGCAGTACTTC; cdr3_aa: CASSPPSGSYEQYF
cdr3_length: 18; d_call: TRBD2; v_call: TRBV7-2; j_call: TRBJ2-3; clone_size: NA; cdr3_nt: TGTGCCAGCAGCTTAGCGTTTAGTTCTAGCGGGAGAACCGATACGCAGTATTTT; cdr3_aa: CASSLAFSSSGRTDTQYF
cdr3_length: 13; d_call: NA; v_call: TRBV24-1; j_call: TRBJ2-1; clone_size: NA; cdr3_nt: TGTGCCACCAGTGATGCGGGACCCAATGAGCAGTTCTTC; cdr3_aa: CATSDAGPNEQFF
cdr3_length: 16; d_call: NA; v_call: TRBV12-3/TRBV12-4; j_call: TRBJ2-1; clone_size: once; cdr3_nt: TGTGCCAGCAGTTTCCGGCTAGACGGGGCGGGCAATGAGCAGTTCTTC; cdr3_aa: CASSFRLDGAGNEQFF
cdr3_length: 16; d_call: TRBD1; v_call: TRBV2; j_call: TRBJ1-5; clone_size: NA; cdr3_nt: TGTGCCAGCAGTCTTGGACAGGGGTGGCTCAATCAGCCCCAGCATTTT; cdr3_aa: CASSLGQGWLNQPQHF
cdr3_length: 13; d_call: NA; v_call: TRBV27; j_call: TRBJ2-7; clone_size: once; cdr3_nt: TGTGCCAGCAGTCAAGGGATTTACAGGGCCCAGTACTTC; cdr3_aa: CASSQGIYRAQYF
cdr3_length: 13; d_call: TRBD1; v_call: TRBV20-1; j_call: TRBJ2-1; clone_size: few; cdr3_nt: TGCAGTGCAGACCGGGACAGAGACAATGAGCAGTTCTTC; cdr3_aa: CSADRDRDNEQFF
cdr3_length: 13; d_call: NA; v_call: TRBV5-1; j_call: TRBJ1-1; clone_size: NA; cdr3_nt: TGCGCCAGCGGCGACCGGGTCCACACTGAAGCTTTCTTT; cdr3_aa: CASGDRVHTEAFF
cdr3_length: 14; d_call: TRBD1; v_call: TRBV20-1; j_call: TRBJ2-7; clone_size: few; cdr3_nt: TGCAGTGCTAGAGATTCAGACAGGGTTCGAGAGCAGTACTTC; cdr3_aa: CSARDSDRVREQYF
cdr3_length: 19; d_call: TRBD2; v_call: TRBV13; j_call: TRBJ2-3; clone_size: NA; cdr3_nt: TGTGCCAGCAGCCCATTCACTAGCGGGACGCCTTCTAGCACAGATACGCAGTATTTT; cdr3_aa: CASSPFTSGTPSSTDTQYF
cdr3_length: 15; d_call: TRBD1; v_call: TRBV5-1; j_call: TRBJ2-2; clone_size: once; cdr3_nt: TGCGCCAGCAGCCACAGACAGGGGGGGACCGGGGAGCTGTTTTTT; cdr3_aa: CASSHRQGGTGELFF
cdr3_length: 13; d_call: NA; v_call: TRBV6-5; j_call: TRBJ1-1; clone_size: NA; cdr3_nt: TGTGCCAGCAGTAAATTCCAGGTCACTGAAGCTTTCTTT; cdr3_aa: CASSKFQVTEAFF
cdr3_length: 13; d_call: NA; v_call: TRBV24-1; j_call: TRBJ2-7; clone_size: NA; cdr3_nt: TGTGCCACTCGCGGGGGCTGGGGTGACGAGCAGTACTTC; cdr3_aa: CATRGGWGDEQYF
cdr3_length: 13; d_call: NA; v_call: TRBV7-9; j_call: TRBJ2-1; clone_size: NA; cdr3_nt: TGTGCCAGCAGCCCTCAGTCAGGCGATGAGCAGTTCTTC; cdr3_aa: CASSPQSGDEQFF
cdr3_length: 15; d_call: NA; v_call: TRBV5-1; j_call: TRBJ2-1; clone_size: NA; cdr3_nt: TGCGCCAGCAGCTCGCCGGGCGGCCCTTACAATGAGCAGTTCTTC; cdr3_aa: CASSSPGGPYNEQFF
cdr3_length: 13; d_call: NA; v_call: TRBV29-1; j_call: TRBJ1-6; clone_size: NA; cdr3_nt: TGCAGCGTTGCGGACAGCCCTGATTCACCCCTCCACTTT; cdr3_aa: CSVADSPDSPLHF
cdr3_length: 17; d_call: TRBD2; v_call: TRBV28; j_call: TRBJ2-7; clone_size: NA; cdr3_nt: TGTGCCGGCAGATCCGGGGGCGGAGGGACTAGCGGCTACGAGCAGTACTTC; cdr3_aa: CAGRSGGGGTSGYEQYF
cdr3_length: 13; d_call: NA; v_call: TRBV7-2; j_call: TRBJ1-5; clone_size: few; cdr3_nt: TGTGCCAGCAGCTTCCACAGGAATCAGCCCCAGCATTTT; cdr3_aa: CASSFHRNQPQHF
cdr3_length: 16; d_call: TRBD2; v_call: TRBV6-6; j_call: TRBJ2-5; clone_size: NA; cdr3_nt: TGTGCCAGCAGCCAACTGGGACTAGCGGTTCAAGAGACCCAGTACTTC; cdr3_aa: CASSQLGLAVQETQYF
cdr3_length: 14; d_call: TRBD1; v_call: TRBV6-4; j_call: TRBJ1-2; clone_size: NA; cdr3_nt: TGTGCCAGCAGTGAATCCCCGACAGGGGGTGGCTACACCTTC; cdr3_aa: CASSESPTGGGYTF
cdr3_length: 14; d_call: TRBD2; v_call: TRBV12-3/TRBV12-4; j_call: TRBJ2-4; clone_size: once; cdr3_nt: TGTGCCAGCAGTTCCGGGACTAGCGGGAGGGGGCAGTACTTC; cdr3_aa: CASSSGTSGRGQYF
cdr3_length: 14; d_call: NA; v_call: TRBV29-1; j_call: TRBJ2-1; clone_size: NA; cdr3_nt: TGCAGCGCCGTGGCGGTGGTGGGTTACAATGAGCAGTTCTTC; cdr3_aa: CSAVAVVGYNEQFF
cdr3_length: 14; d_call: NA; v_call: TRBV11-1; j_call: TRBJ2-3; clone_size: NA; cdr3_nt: TGTGCCAGCAGCCCGCTCGGGACTTCAGATACGCAGTATTTT; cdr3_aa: CASSPLGTSDTQYF
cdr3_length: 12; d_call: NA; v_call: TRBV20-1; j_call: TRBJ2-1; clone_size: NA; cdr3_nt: TGCAGTGCTAGAGTGGGCTTCAATGAGCAGTTCTTC; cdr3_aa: CSARVGFNEQFF
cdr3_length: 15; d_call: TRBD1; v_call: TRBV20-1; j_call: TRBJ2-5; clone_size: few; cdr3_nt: TGCAGTGCTATAAGAGGGACAGGGTTGGGAGAGACCCAGTACTTC; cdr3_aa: CSAIRGTGLGETQYF
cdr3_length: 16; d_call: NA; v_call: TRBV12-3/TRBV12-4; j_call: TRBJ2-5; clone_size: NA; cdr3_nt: TGTGCCAGCAGTTTACTGGGCAGCCAACTCCAAGAGACCCAGTACTTC; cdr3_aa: CASSLLGSQLQETQYF
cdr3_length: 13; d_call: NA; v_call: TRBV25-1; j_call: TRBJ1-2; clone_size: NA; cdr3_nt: TGTGCCAGCAGTGGTTCTATGGCTCTCGGCTACACCTTC; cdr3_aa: CASSGSMALGYTF
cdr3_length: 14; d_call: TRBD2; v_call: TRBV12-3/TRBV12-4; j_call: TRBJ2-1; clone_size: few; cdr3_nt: TGTGCCAGCACCCCGGGGGGATCCCAATATGAGCAGTTCTTC; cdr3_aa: CASTPGGSQYEQFF
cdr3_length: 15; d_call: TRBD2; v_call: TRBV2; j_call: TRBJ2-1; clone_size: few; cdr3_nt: TGTGCCAGCAGTACTAGCGGGAGGGCCAGTCATGAGCAGTTCTTC; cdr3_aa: CASSTSGRASHEQFF
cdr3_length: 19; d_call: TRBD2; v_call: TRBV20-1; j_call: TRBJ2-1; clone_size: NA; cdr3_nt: TGCAGTGCTAGAGACTTAAGGGGACTAGCGGGAGAACGGTTCAATGAGCAGTTCTTC; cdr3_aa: CSARDLRGLAGERFNEQFF
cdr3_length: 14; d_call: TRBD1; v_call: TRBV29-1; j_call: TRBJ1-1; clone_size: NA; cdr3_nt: TGCAGCGTTGGACAGGGGGAGTGGAACACTGAAGCTTTCTTT; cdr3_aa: CSVGQGEWNTEAFF
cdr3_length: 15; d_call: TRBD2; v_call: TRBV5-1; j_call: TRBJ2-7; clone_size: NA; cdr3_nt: TGCGCCAGCAGCTTGGTGCGCGGGAGTGGGTACGAGCAGTACTTC; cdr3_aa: CASSLVRGSGYEQYF
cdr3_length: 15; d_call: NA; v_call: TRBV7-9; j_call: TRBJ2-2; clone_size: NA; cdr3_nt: TGTGCCAGCAGCTTAGACGAATCACCCTCAGGGGAGCTGTTTTTT; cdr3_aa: CASSLDESPSGELFF
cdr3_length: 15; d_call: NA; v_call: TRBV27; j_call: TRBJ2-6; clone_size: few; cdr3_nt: TGTGCCAGCAGTTTGCAGACCTCTGGGGCCAACGTCCTGACTTTC; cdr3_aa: CASSLQTSGANVLTF
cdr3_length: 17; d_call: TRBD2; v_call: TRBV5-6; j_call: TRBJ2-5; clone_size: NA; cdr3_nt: TGTGCCAGCAGCTTATACTTTAGCGGGAGGGCCGACGAGACCCAGTACTTC; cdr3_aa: CASSLYFSGRADETQYF